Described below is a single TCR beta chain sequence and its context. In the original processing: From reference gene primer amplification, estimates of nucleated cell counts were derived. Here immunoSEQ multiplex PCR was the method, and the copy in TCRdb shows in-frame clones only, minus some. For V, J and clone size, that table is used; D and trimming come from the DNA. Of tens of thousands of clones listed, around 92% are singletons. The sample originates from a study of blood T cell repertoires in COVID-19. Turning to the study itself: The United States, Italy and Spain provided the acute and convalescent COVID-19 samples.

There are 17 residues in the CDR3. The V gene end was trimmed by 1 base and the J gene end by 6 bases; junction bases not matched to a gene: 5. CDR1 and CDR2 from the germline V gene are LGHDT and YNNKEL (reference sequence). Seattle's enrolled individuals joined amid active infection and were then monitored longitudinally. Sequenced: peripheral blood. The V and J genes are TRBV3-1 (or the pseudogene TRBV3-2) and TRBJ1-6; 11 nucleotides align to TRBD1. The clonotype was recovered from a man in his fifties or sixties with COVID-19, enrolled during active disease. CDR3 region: CASSQVGQGARNSPLHF. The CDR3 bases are TGTGCCAGCAGCCAAGTCGGACAGGGGGCGCGTAATTCACCCCTCCACTTT.